The rows below give T cell receptor beta chains drawn from one sample of a study of graft-versus-host responses after intestinal transplantation. The method was immunoSEQ multiplex PCR; TCRdb's version includes in-frame clones alone and lacks a portion of them. The table includes about 21,000 clones, roughly half detected once. Here the sequenced sample was alloreactive CD4+ T cells from a mixed lymphocyte reaction culture, taken before intestinal transplant. The receptor set was obtained from a human patient who received an intestinal transplant. Each CDR3 is given with its conserved first and last residue. The D gene is left open where the match is weak. Not all rows give a size; the values are once, few, many and, for expanded clones, a class.

TRBJ1-1,.,.,TRBV9,CASSVGGGQAFF,TGTGCCAGCAGCGTAGGGGGAGGGCAGGCTTTCTTT
TRBJ1-1,.,TRBD1,TRBV5-1,CASSLGTGATEAFF,TGCGCCAGCAGCTTGGGGACAGGGGCCACTGAAGCTTTCTTT
TRBJ1-1,.,.,TRBV2,CASSKEGPEAFF,TGTGCCAGCAGTAAGGAGGGCCCTGAAGCTTTCTTT
TRBJ1-2,.,.,TRBV19,CASSIDPVGGLRGYTF,TGTGCCAGTAGTATAGATCCTGTGGGGGGGCTGCGCGGCTACACCTTC
TRBJ2-6,.,.,TRBV6-5,CASRSAGSGANVLTF,TGTGCCAGCAGGAGCGCGGGCTCTGGGGCCAACGTCCTGACTTTC
TRBJ1-2,.,.,TRBV5-1,CASSSGQNYGYTF,TGCGCCAGCAGCTCCGGACAGAACTATGGCTACACCTTC
TRBJ2-2,.,TRBD2,TRBV9,CASSVAPSGGAGTGELFF,TGTGCCAGCAGCGTAGCGCCCTCCGGGGGGGCCGGCACCGGGGAGCTGTTTTTT
TRBJ1-6,.,.,TRBV7-9,CASSLVGSGHHSPLHF,TGTGCCAGCAGCTTAGTTGGGTCGGGACACCATTCACCCCTCCACTTT
TRBJ2-7,.,.,TRBV15,CATSRDRLFGEQYF,TGTGCCACCAGCAGAGATCGCCTATTCGGCGAGCAGTACTTC
TRBJ2-5,.,.,TRBV10-1,CASSRLGETQYF,TGCGCCAGCAGTAGACTAGGAGAGACCCAGTACTTC
TRBJ2-5,.,.,TRBV2,CASSENRAGEQYF,TGTGCCAGCAGTGAAAACAGGGCCGGGGAGCAGTACTTC
TRBJ2-7,.,.,TRBV2,CASSGGLSYEQYF,TGTGCCAGCAGTGGGGGCCTCTCCTACGAGCAGTACTTC
TRBJ2-7,.,.,TRBV10-3,CAISDGTAGPYEQYF,TGTGCCATCAGTGACGGGACTGCTGGACCCTACGAGCAGTACTTC
TRBJ1-2,.,.,TRBV5-1,CASSFDSFYGYTF,TGCGCCAGCAGCTTCGACAGCTTCTATGGCTACACCTTC
TRBJ1-2,medium-sized,TRBD1,TRBV27,CASSSRQGAGGYTF,TGTGCCAGCAGTTCTCGGCAGGGGGCGGGTGGCTACACCTTC
TRBJ2-2,few,TRBD1,TRBV7-3,CASSSEGTVNTGELFF,TGTGCCAGCAGCTCCGAGGGGACAGTTAACACCGGGGAGCTGTTTTTT
TRBJ1-1,.,.,TRBV29-1,CSVDWSAQGYTEAFF,TGCAGCGTTGATTGGTCGGCACAGGGCTACACTGAAGCTTTCTTT
TRBJ2-7,.,TRBD1,TRBV5-5,CASSLLLGQGIPYEQYF,TGTGCCAGCAGCTTACTTTTGGGACAGGGTATCCCCTACGAGCAGTACTTC
TRBJ1-1,.,TRBD1,TRBV18,CASSPRQGETEAFF,TGTGCCAGCTCACCACGACAGGGGGAAACTGAAGCTTTCTTT
TRBJ1-2,.,.,TRBV18,CASSQGKGGGYTF,TGTGCCAGCTCCCAGGGGAAAGGAGGCGGCTACACCTTC
TRBJ2-7,.,TRBD2,TRBV18,CASSPLAGGLVEQYF,TGTGCCAGCTCACCGCTAGCGGGGGGGCTCGTCGAGCAGTACTTC
TRBJ1-2,.,.,TRBV9,CASSAAISLTDTNYGYTF,TGTGCCAGCAGCGCTGCAATAAGCCTGACTGATACTAACTATGGCTACACCTTC
TRBJ2-1,few,.,TRBV7-9,CASSLVGAAIRQFF,TGTGCCAGCAGCCTCGTGGGGGCCGCGATCAGGCAGTTCTTC
TRBJ1-2,.,TRBD1,TRBV27,CASSRQGWDGYTF,TGTGCCAGCAGCCGACAGGGTTGGGATGGCTACACCTTC
TRBJ2-3,few,TRBD1,TRBV10-3,CATRQGVTDTQYF,TGTGCCACCAGACAGGGAGTCACAGATACGCAGTATTTT
TRBJ2-7,.,TRBD1,TRBV5-4,CASSHGQGPRYEQYF,TGTGCCAGCAGCCACGGACAGGGCCCCCGCTACGAGCAGTACTTC
TRBJ2-7,.,TRBD2,TRBV6-5,CASKGLASTYEQYF,TGTGCCAGCAAGGGACTAGCTTCCACCTACGAGCAGTACTTC
TRBJ2-5,.,TRBD2,TRBV2,CASSGAGGPRETQYF,TGTGCCAGCAGCGGAGCGGGGGGGCCAAGAGAGACCCAGTACTTC
TRBJ1-1,few,.,TRBV19,CASSAGELNTEAFF,TGTGCCAGTAGTGCGGGGGAACTGAACACTGAAGCTTTCTTT
TRBJ2-2,.,.,TRBV5-1,CASSLGGENTGELFF,TGCGCCAGCAGCTTAGGGGGAGAGAACACCGGGGAGCTGTTTTTT
TRBJ2-3,few,TRBD2,TRBV12-5,CASGSGTSGLTDTQYF,TGTGCTAGTGGTTCGGGGACTAGCGGACTCACAGATACGCAGTATTTT
TRBJ1-5,.,.,TRBV18,CASSPAGGPRNQPQHF,TGTGCCAGCTCACCAGCCGGGGGACCCAGAAATCAGCCCCAGCATTTT
TRBJ2-2,.,.,TRBV7-2,CASSIGVGSGELFF,TGTGCCAGCAGCATCGGGGTGGGGTCCGGGGAGCTGTTTTTT
TRBJ1-6,.,.,TRBV10-3,CAIRPSGLPNSPLHF,TGTGCCATCAGGCCCAGCGGGTTGCCTAATTCACCCCTCCACTTT
TRBJ2-7,medium-sized,TRBD2,TRBV5-4,CASSLSSGGDEQYF,TGTGCCAGCAGCTTATCCAGCGGGGGGGACGAGCAGTACTTC
TRBJ2-3,.,.,TRBV6-5,CASSPERVVSDTQYF,TGTGCCAGCAGCCCCGAGAGGGTAGTATCAGATACGCAGTATTTT
TRBJ2-2,.,TRBD2,TRBV7-6,CASSLPSGGARTGELFF,TGTGCCAGCAGCTTGCCTAGCGGGGGGGCCAGGACCGGGGAGCTGTTTTTT
TRBJ2-6,.,.,TRBV4-1,CASSHRGSGANVLTF,TGCGCCAGCAGCCACAGGGGATCTGGGGCCAACGTCCTGACTTTC
TRBJ2-7,.,TRBD1,TRBV10-3,CAISEPGTASYEQYF,TGTGCCATCAGTGAGCCCGGGACAGCCTCCTACGAGCAGTACTTC